This T cell receptor (beta chain) came from a study of shared clonotypes between healthy human individuals. Study results and caveats: Rarefaction exposed incomplete sorted-subset sequencing despite large depth. Among donors, sharing of clonotypes was expected to be affected by sequencing depth. Relative to memory subsets, naive subsets generally showed larger estimated richness.

Sequencing used immunoSEQ multiplex PCR; TCRdb keeps in-frame clones, though not all of them. The table lists some 2.1 million clones, about 93% of them singletons, with 1.5% to 2% in the top ten. With respect to this clone: What it binds is not known.

As defined, naive CD8 cells were CD45RO-negative and positively selected for CCR7, with terminally differentiated effector memory CD45RA+ cells excluded. CDR3 length: 16 residues. The germline V gene encodes CDR1 SGHVS and CDR2 FNYEAQ. V was pared by 0 bases and J by 3 bases, with 3 bases of the junction left unmatched. The rearrangement uses TRBV7-6 and TRBJ2-4; 9 bases align to TRBD2. Sequenced input: naive CD8+ T cells from PBMCs. This TCR was sampled from a man younger than 35 in good health. Some clones in this sample may be carry-over from other donors' samples. Written as DNA, the CDR3 is TGTGCCAGCAGCTTAGCGCAGCGGGAGGTCAAAAACATTCAGTACTTC. Protein sequence: CASSLAQREVKNIQYF.